This TCR beta chain was sequenced during a study of OX40 agonist ivuxolimab in advanced cancers. Looking at the study overall: The dose of intravenous ivuxolimab that patients received every 2 weeks ranged from 0.01 to 10 mg/kg.

Anyone with autoimmune disease history or systemic immunosuppression was excluded. With regard to this clone: Its target is not known.

Findings and caveats of the study: The average count of expanded clones was higher among CD8+ T cells than among CD4+.

Generated by immunoSEQ multiplex PCR, the TCRdb table keeps only in-frame clones and is missing some. Of 84,000 or so clones listed, around nine tenths are singletons. The CDR3 extends over 17 amino acids. The V and J ends lost 3 bases and 2 bases respectively, with 20 bases between them. Germline assignment: CDR1 MRHNA and CDR2 SNTAGT. This receptor was obtained from an adult with an advanced solid tumor such as melanoma, head and neck, liver or kidney cancer. The material sequenced was CD4+ or CD8+ T cells sorted from blood, taken in a trial of the OX40 agonist ivuxolimab. V and J are TRBV6-4 and TRBJ2-7, with D perhaps TRBD2 (6 bases). CDR3 bases: TGTGCCAGCAGTGAATTGGGCACCGGGACTCTTCCCTACGAGCAGTACTTC. It yields the protein CASSELGTGTLPYEQYF.